This T cell receptor beta chain was captured in a study of OX40 agonist ivuxolimab in advanced cancers. Blood sampling was done at baseline, cycle 4 day 1, and cycle 7 day 1. The study, taken as a whole, reports: Normalized expansion of T-cell clones was also low for some nonresponders.

Of note for this clone: The antigen is unknown.

This CDR3 has 14 residues. Deletions cut 4 bases from V and 3 bases from J, with 14 bases between. Germline CDR1 reads SGHDT; CDR2 reads YYEEEE. Sequencing was performed with immunoSEQ multiplex PCR; in TCRdb, only in-frame clones are kept and a portion is missing. The table lists 20,000 to 25,000 clones, 75% to 85% of them singletons, with roughly 36% in the top ten. The chain joins TRBV5-6 to TRBJ2-7; D unresolved. This sequence was found in an adult with an advanced solid tumor such as melanoma, head and neck, liver or kidney cancer. Source: CD4+ or CD8+ T cells sorted from blood, taken in a trial of the OX40 agonist ivuxolimab. The CDR3 bases are TGTGCCAGCAGCAACCGGGCCCGTATCTACGAGCAGTACTTC. Protein: CASSNRARIYEQYF.